The present T cell receptor beta chain was sequenced within a study of post-analysis software for immune sequencing data. General observations from the study: Batch-matched samples strongly co-clustered by F measure. Significantly decreased normalized Chao1 diversity was recorded for multiple sclerosis patients relative to controls.

This clonotype showed up just a few times. Its antigen remains unidentified. Unique molecular identifiers were carried by the TCR beta cDNA libraries. The authors obtained roughly 550,000 cDNA molecules from around 0.96 to 9.9 million T cells. TCRdb used MiXCR to reprocess the PCR reads, holding one entry per CDR3 protein. There are 150,000 to 200,000 distinct CDR3 sequences in the sample; 35% to 40% occur only once, and about 26% lies in the top ten. The sequence was obtained from a girl under 18 with multiple sclerosis. Sequenced here: blood, sampled after autologous hematopoietic stem cell transplantation.

The CDR3 region has the DNA TGTGCCAGCAGCCCTACGGGAGGACCACACACCTACGAGCAGTACTTC. Translating it yields CASSPTGGPHTYEQYF. This rearrangement joins TRBV7-9 to TRBJ2-7; TRBD2 agrees at 7 bases. Per germline, CDR1 SEHNR and CDR2 FQNEAQ (reference sequence). With 5 bases clipped from V and 2 bases from J, the junction kept 12 bases outside the gene matches. The CDR3 is 16 residues long.